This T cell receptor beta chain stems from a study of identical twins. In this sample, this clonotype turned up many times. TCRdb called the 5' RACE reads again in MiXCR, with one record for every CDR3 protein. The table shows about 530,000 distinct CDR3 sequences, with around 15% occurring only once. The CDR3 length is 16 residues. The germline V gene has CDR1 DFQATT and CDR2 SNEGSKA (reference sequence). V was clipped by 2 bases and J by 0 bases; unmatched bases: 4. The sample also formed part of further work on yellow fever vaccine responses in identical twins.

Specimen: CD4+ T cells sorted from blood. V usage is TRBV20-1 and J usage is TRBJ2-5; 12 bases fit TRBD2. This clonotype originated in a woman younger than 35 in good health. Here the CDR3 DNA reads TGCAGTGCTAGACACCTAGCGGGGGGGGACCAAGAGACCCAGTACTTC. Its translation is CSARHLAGGDQETQYF.